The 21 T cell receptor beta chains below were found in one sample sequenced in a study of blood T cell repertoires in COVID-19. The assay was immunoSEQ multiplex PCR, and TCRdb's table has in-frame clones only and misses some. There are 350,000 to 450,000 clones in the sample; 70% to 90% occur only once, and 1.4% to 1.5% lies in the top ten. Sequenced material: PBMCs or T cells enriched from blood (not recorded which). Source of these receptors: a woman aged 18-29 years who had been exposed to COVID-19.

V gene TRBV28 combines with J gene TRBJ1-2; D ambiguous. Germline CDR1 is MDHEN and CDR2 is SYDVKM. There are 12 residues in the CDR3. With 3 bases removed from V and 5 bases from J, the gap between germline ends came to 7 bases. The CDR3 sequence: CASSFLLYGYTF. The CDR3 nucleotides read TGTGCCAGCAGTTTTCTCTTGTATGGCTACACCTTC.

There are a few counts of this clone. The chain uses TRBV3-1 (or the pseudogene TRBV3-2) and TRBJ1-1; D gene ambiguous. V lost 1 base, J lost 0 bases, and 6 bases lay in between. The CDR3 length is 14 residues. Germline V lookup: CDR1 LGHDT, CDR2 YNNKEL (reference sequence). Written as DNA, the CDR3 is TGTGCCAGCAGCCAAGCCCAGTTGAACACTGAAGCTTTCTTT. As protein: CASSQAQLNTEAFF.

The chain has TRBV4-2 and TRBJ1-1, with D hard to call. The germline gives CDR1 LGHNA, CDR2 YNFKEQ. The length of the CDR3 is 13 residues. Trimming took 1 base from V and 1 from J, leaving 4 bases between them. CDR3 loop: CASSQAQNTEAFF. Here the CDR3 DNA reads TGTGCCAGCAGCCAAGCACAGAACACTGAAGCTTTCTTT.

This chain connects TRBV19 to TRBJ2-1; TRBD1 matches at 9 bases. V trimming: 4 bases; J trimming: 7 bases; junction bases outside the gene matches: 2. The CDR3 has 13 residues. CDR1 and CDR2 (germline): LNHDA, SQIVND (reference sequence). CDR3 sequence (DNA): TGTGCCAGTAGTACCGGACAGGGGAATGAGCAGTTCTTC. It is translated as CASSTGQGNEQFF. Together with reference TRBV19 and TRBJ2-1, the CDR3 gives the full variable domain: DGGITQSPKYLFRKEGQNVTLSCEQNLNHDAMYWYRQDPGQGLRLIYYSQIVNDFQKGDIAEGYSVSREKKESFPLTVTSAQKNPTAFYLCASSTGQGNEQFFGPGTRLTVL.

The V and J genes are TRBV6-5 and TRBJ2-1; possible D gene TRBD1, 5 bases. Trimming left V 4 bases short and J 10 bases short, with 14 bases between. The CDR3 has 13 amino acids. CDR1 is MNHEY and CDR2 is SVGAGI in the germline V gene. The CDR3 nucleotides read TGTGCCAGCAGTTGGGGTGACAGCCAGGAGCAGTTCTTC. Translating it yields CASSWGDSQEQFF.

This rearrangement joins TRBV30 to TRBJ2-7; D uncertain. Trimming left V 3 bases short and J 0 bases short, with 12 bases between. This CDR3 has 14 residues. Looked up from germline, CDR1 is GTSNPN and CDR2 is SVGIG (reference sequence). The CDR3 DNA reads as TGTGCCTGGAGCGCGGCTGGATTCTCCTACGAGCAGTACTTC. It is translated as CAWSAAGFSYEQYF.

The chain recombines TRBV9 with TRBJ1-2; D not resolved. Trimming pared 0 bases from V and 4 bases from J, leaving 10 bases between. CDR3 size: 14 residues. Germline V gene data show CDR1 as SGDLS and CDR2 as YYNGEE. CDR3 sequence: CASSVGSSGYGYTF. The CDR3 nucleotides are TGTGCCAGCAGCGTAGGTAGTTCCGGCTATGGCTACACCTTC.

The CDR3 reads CASSWGLAGGREDTQYF. CDR3 coding DNA: TGCGCCAGCAGCTGGGGACTAGCGGGAGGGCGGGAAGATACGCAGTATTTT. V usage is TRBV5-1 and J usage is TRBJ2-3; TRBD2 aligns across 16 bases. The CDR3 is 17 amino acids. V was clipped by 3 bases and J by 5 bases; unmatched bases: 6. Looked up from germline, CDR1 is SGHRS and CDR2 is YFSETQ.

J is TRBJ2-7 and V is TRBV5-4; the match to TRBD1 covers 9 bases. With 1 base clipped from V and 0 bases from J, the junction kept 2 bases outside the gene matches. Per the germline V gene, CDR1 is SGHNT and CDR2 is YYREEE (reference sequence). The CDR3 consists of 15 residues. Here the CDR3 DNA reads TGTGCCAGCAGCTTGCGGGACAGGGTCTCCTACGAGCAGTACTTC. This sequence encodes CASSLRDRVSYEQYF.

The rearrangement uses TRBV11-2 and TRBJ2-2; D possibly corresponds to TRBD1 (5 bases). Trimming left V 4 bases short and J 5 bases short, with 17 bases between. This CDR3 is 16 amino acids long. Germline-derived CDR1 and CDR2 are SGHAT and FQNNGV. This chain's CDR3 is CASSSLQAPRTGELFF. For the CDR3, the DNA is TGTGCCAGCAGCTCATTACAGGCACCGAGAACCGGGGAGCTGTTTTTT.

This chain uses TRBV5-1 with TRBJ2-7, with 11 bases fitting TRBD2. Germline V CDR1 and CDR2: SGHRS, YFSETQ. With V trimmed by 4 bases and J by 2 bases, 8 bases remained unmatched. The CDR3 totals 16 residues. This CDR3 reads CASSPGTSGPAYEQYF. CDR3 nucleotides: TGCGCCAGCAGCCCCGGGACTAGCGGTCCTGCCTACGAGCAGTACTTC.

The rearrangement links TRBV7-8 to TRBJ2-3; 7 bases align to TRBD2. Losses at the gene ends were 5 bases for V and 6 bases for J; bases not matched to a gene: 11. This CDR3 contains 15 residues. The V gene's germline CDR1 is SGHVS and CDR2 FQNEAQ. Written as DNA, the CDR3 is TGTGCCAGCAGCCAAGCGGGATCCGGGGTGGATACGCAGTATTTT. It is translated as CASSQAGSGVDTQYF.

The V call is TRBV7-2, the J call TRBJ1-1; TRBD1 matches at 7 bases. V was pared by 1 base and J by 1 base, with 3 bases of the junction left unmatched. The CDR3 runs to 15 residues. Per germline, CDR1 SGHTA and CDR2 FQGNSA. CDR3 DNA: TGTGCCAGCAGCTTAGTGTGGACAGGGAACACTGAAGCTTTCTTT. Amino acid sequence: CASSLVWTGNTEAFF.

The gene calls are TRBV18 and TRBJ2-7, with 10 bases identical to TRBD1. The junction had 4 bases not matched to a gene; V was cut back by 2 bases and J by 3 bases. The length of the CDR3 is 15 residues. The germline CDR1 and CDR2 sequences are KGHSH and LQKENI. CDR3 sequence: CASSPGQGVIYEQYF. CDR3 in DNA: TGTGCCAGCTCACCAGGACAGGGGGTGATCTACGAGCAGTACTTC.

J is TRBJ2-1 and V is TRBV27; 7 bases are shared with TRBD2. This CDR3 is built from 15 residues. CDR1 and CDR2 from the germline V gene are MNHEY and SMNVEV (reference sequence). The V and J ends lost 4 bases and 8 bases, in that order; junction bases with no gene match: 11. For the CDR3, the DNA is TGTGCCAGCAGTTCCAGACCGGGACTAAGCGATGAGCAGTTCTTC. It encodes CASSSRPGLSDEQFF.

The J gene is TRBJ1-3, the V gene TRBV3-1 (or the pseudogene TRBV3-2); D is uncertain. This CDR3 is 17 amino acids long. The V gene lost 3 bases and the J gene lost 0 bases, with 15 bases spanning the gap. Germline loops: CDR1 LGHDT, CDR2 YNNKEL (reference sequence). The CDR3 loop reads CASSQATHSYSGNTIYF. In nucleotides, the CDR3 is TGTGCCAGCAGCCAGGCTACTCACAGTTACTCTGGAAACACCATATATTTT.

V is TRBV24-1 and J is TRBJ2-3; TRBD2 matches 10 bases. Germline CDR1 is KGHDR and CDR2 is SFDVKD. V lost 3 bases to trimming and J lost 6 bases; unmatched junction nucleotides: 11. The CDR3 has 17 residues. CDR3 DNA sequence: TGTGCCACCAGTGATGAAAAGCGGGGGGGTGTAACGGATACGCAGTATTTT. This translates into CATSDEKRGGVTDTQYF.

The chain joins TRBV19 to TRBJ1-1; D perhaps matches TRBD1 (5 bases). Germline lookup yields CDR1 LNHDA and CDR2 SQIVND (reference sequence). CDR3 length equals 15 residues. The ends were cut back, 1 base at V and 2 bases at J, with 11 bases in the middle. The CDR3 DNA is TGTGCCAGTAGTATAGGGTCTGGGGCCAACACTGAAGCTTTCTTT. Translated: CASSIGSGANTEAFF.

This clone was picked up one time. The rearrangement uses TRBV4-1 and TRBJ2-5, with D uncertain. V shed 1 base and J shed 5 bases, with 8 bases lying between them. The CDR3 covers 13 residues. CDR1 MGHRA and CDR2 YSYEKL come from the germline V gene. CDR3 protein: CASSQVLGETQYF. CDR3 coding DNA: TGCGCCAGCAGCCAAGTGCTCGGGGAGACCCAGTACTTC.

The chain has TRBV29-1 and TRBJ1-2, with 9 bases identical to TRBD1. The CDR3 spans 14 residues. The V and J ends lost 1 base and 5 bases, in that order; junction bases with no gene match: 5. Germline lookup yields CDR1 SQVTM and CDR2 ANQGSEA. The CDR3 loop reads CSVEVRDRVYGYTF. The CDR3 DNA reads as TGCAGCGTTGAAGTGCGGGACAGGGTGTATGGCTACACCTTC. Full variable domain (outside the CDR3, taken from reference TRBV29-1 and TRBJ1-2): SAVISQKPSRDICQRGTSLTIQCQVDSQVTMMFWYRQQPGQSLTLIATANQGSEATYESGFVIDKFPISRPNLTFSTLTVSNMSPEDSSIYLCSVEVRDRVYGYTFGSGTRLTVV.

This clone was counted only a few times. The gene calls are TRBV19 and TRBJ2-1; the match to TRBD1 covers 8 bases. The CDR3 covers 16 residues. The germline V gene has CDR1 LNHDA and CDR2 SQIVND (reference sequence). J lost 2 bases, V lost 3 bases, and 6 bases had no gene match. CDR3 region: CASSMAQGGPYNEQFF. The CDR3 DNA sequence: TGTGCCAGTAGTATGGCACAGGGGGGACCCTACAATGAGCAGTTCTTC.